This TCR beta chain originates from a study of blood T cell repertoires in COVID-19. Sequencing used immunoSEQ multiplex PCR; TCRdb keeps in-frame clones, though not all of them. Of roughly 170,000 clones detected, about 84% appear once; the ten largest clones hold about 5%. This CDR3 spans 16 amino acids. Germline lookup yields CDR1 SGHRS and CDR2 YFSETQ. Trimming took 4 bases from V and 4 from J; bases not matched to a gene: 9. The specimen was PBMCs or T cells enriched from blood (not recorded which). This TCR came from a woman aged 40 to 50 with acute COVID-19. V usage is TRBV5-1 and J usage is TRBJ2-5; the match to TRBD2 covers 11 bases. Written as DNA, the CDR3 is TGCGCCAGCAGCCCCGCGGGGGGGACTAGCGGAGAGACCCAGTACTTC. Its protein is CASSPAGGTSGETQYF. The whole variable domain, remainder taken from reference TRBV5-1 and TRBJ2-5, is KAGVTQTPRYLIKTRGQQVTLSCSPISGHRSVSWYQQTPGQGLQFLFEYFSETQRNKGNFPGRFSGRQFSNSRSEMNVSTLELGDSALYLCASSPAGGTSGETQYFGPGTRLLVL.